The sequence of this TCR beta chain was determined in a study of blood T cell repertoires in COVID-19. The CDR3 runs to 15 residues. Germline V gene data show CDR1 as KGHDR and CDR2 as SFDVKD. V lost 4 bases and J lost 7; bases outside the gene matches: 8. TCRdb keeps only in-frame clones here, not all; method: immunoSEQ multiplex PCR. The profile shows roughly 120,000 clones, 80% to 90% of them singletons. The specimen was peripheral blood. The chain carries TRBV24-1 and TRBJ2-1; 8 bases line up with TRBD2. The sequence came from a man in his sixties or seventies who had recovered from COVID-19. The CDR3 here is CATSDRAGAGNEQFF. CDR3 DNA: TGTGCCACCAGTGACCGAGCGGGAGCGGGGAATGAGCAGTTCTTC.